A single sample gave rise to the 8 T cell receptor beta chains below, sequenced in a study of blood T cell repertoires in COVID-19. TCRdb keeps only in-frame clones here, not all; method: immunoSEQ multiplex PCR. The repertoire includes 150,000 to 200,000 clones, 60% to 80% of them detected once, and around 24% sits in the top ten. The sample was peripheral blood. All receptors derive from a woman in her sixties or seventies with acute or convalescent COVID-19.

The chain is built from TRBV9 and TRBJ2-7; D possibly corresponds to TRBD2 (6 bases). The ends were cut back, 1 base at V and 5 bases at J, with 13 bases in the middle. CDR1 SGDLS and CDR2 YYNGEE come from the germline V gene. The CDR3 runs to 14 residues. CDR3 bases: TGTGCCAGCAGCGTAACGGGAGAGTTCCACGAGCAGTACTTC. It specifies CASSVTGEFHEQYF.

The chain carries TRBV27 and TRBJ2-2; 7 bases match TRBD2. The trim removed 8 bases at V and 3 bases at J, leaving 3 bases unmatched. This CDR3 has 13 amino acids. Germline CDR1 reads MNHEY; CDR2 reads SMNVEV (reference sequence). CDR3: CASGTTHTGELFF. The CDR3, as DNA: TGTGCCAGCGGGACTACTCACACCGGGGAGCTGTTTTTT.

This chain joins TRBV19 and TRBJ1-1; TRBD1 matches 8 bases. V was pared by 5 bases and J by 7 bases, with 9 bases of the junction left unmatched. Germline assignment: CDR1 LNHDA and CDR2 SQIVND (reference sequence). The CDR3 length is 14 residues. CDR3 protein: CASSAGTGADEAFF. The DNA of the CDR3 is TGTGCCAGTAGTGCTGGGACAGGAGCGGATGAAGCTTTCTTT. The whole variable domain, remainder taken from reference TRBV19 and TRBJ1-1, is DGGITQSPKYLFRKEGQNVTLSCEQNLNHDAMYWYRQDPGQGLRLIYYSQIVNDFQKGDIAEGYSVSREKKESFPLTVTSAQKNPTAFYLCASSAGTGADEAFFGQGTRLTVV.

This clone was seen at least ten times. The rearrangement uses TRBV10-2 and TRBJ1-3, with D possibly TRBD1 on 6 matching bases. This CDR3 region has 16 residues. V dropped 6 bases and J dropped 0 bases, with 15 bases sitting between them. Per the germline V gene, CDR1 is WSHSY and CDR2 is SAAADI. The CDR3 here is CASSSTGNLSGNTIYF. CDR3 DNA sequence: TGCGCCAGCAGCTCTACAGGGAACCTCTCTGGAAACACCATATATTTT.

This clone was seen only a few times. The chain links TRBV24-1 to TRBJ1-4; D not resolved. V lost 4 bases to trimming and J lost 7 bases, with 12 bases between them. Germline lookup yields CDR1 KGHDR and CDR2 SFDVKD. The length of the CDR3 is 14 residues. In DNA form, the CDR3 reads TGTGCCACCAGTGACCCGAGGGAGGGTGAAAAACTGTTTTTT. It specifies CATSDPREGEKLFF.

The CDR3 DNA sequence: TGTGCCAGCAGCTGGGGACAGGGCAATCAGCCCCAGCATTTT. The encoded protein is CASSWGQGNQPQHF. The rearrangement joins TRBV7-2 to TRBJ1-5; TRBD1 matches 8 bases. The ends lost 4 bases at V and 2 bases at J; junction bases unmatched: 1. In germline, CDR1 is SGHTA, CDR2 FQGNSA. The CDR3 sequence is 14 residues long.

J is TRBJ2-5 and V is TRBV29-1; 8 positions agree with TRBD1. The V gene's germline CDR1 is SQVTM and CDR2 ANQGSEA. V trimming: 0 bases; J trimming: 5 bases; junction bases outside the gene matches: 5. The CDR3 is 14 amino acids. In DNA, the CDR3 is TGCAGCGTTGAAGATGGGACAGGAGGGGAGACCCAGTACTTC. This encodes CSVEDGTGGETQYF.

This chain connects TRBV3-1 (or the pseudogene TRBV3-2) to TRBJ1-2; D is possibly TRBD1 (5 bases). The CDR3 runs to 17 residues. CDR1 LGHDT and CDR2 YNNKEL come from the germline V gene (reference sequence). Trimming removed 1 base at V and 2 bases at J, with 17 bases between. CDR3 nucleotide sequence: TGTGCCAGCAGCCAAGGGGGCAGCGCCAATTTAAACTATGGCTACACCTTC. Its translation is CASSQGGSANLNYGYTF.